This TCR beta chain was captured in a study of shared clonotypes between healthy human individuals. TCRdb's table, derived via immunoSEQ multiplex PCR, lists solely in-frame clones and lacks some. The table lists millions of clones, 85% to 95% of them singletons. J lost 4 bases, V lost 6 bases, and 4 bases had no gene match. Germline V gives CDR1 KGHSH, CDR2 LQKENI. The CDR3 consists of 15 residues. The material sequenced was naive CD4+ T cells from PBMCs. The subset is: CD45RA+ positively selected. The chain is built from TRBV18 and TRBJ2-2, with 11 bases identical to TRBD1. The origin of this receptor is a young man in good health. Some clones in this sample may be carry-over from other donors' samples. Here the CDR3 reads CASSSDRGRTGELFF. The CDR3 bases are TGTGCCAGCTCCTCGGACAGGGGGCGCACCGGGGAGCTGTTTTTT. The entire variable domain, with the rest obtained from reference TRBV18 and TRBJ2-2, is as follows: NAGVMQNPRHLVRRRGQEARLRCSPMKGHSHVYWYRQLPEEGLKFMVYLQKENIIDESGMPKERFSAEFPKEGPSILRIQQVVRGDSAAYFCASSSDRGRTGELFFGEGSRLTVL.